The 8 T cell receptor beta chains given below trace back to one sample, sequenced in a study of CD8 T cells in Susac syndrome. Random hexamers primed reverse transcription of about 0.5 to 1 ug RNA. MiXCR, applied by TCRdb to the immunoSEQ multiplex PCR reads, yields one record per CDR3 protein. The sample lists roughly 190,000 distinct CDR3 sequences; around 95% were seen once. Sequencing input: CD8+ T cells from PBMCs. These receptors all come from a human donor with Susac syndrome.

The CDR3 is CSVAGTGTSGGVMQYEQFF. The CDR3 nucleotides are TGCAGCGTTGCTGGGACAGGGACTAGCGGGGGGGTTATGCAGTATGAGCAGTTCTTC. This sequence joins TRBV29-1 and TRBJ2-1; 16 bases align to TRBD2. The CDR3 covers 19 residues. The ends lost 4 bases at V and 8 bases at J; junction bases unmatched: 17. The germline V gene encodes CDR1 SQVTM and CDR2 ANQGSEA.

This chain joins TRBV9 and TRBJ2-7, with TRBD1 as a possible D gene (6 bases). The V gene lost 0 bases and the J gene lost 0 bases, with 10 bases spanning the gap. Germline V gene lookup returns CDR1 SGDLS and CDR2 YYNGEE. There are 15 residues in the CDR3. The CDR3 spells CASSVEDRDSYEQYF. CDR3 DNA: TGTGCCAGCAGCGTAGAGGACAGAGACTCCTACGAGCAGTACTTC.

V is TRBV29-1 and J is TRBJ1-4, with D perhaps matching TRBD1 (6 bases). V lost 6 bases, J lost 8 bases, and 16 bases lay in between. In germline, CDR1 is SQVTM, CDR2 ANQGSEA. The CDR3 length is 13 residues. CDR3 sequence (DNA): TGCAGCGTCGGGGGGGCCTCGGGCGAAAAACTGTTTTTT. Its protein product is CSVGGASGEKLFF.

The rearrangement uses TRBV11-1 and TRBJ2-7, with 10 positions matching TRBD1. Germline V gene lookup returns CDR1 SGHAT and CDR2 FQDESV (reference sequence). The CDR3 extends over 13 amino acids. With V trimmed by 6 bases and J by 3 bases, 2 bases remained unmatched. This chain's CDR3 is CASRGQGLYEQYF. The CDR3 region has the DNA TGTGCCAGCAGGGGACAGGGGCTCTACGAGCAGTACTTC.

This clonotype was seen a single time. V gene TRBV12-3 or TRBV12-4 combines with J gene TRBJ1-2; weak D call: TRBD1 (6 bases). Trimming pared 5 bases from V and 4 bases from J, leaving 11 bases between. This CDR3 spans 13 amino acids. CDR3 nucleotides: TGTGCCAGCAGTATGGACAGATTCTATGGCTACACCTTC. Its protein product is CASSMDRFYGYTF.

About this clonotype: A junction boundary mismatches the germline segment, possibly from a read error. The V call is TRBV7-9, the J call TRBJ2-7, with a weak D call TRBD1 (6 bases). The CDR3 has 11 amino acids. The germline CDR1 and CDR2 sequences are SEHNR and FQNEAQ (reference sequence). The CDR3 DNA reads as TGTGCCAGCAGCATCAACAGGGTGCAGAACTTC. Protein product: CASSINRVQNF.

CDR3 amino acids: CASSGGGLFEQYF. The DNA for the CDR3 is TGTGCCAGCTCCGGCGGGGGCCTATTCGAGCAGTACTTC. This chain links TRBV18 with TRBJ2-7; tentatively, D is TRBD2 (7 bases). Trimming removed 6 bases from V and 6 bases from J, with 15 bases in between. Per germline, CDR1 KGHSH and CDR2 LQKENI. The CDR3 runs to 13 residues.

The CDR3 is CASSSGRTSNEQFF. CDR3 nucleotide sequence: TGTGCCAGCTCTAGCGGGAGGACCTCCAATGAGCAGTTCTTC. The genes are TRBV2 and TRBJ2-1; 11 bases align to TRBD2. In germline, CDR1 is SNHLY, CDR2 FYNNEI. The V and J ends lost 8 bases and 6 bases, in that order; junction bases with no gene match: 6. The CDR3 is 14 residues long.